Below are 27 T cell receptor beta chains sequenced from a single sample in a study of shared clonotypes between healthy human individuals. Sequenced by immunoSEQ multiplex PCR; TCRdb stores in-frame clones only, minus some. The sample comprises some 2,100,000 clones, approximately 94% of which are singletons, and 0.1% to 0.15% rests with the top ten. Sequencing input: naive CD4+ T cells sorted from blood. The sample's subset: CD45RA+ positively selected. These receptors came from a man aged 18 to 29 in good health.

The genes are TRBV6-1 and TRBJ2-5, with no clear D. Germline CDR1 reads MNHNS; CDR2 reads SASEGT. The CDR3 has 11 residues. V gave up 10 bases and J gave up 0 bases, with 6 bases separating them. The CDR3 reads CATTYQETQYF. CDR3 bases: TGTGCCACCACGTACCAAGAGACCCAGTACTTC.

The gene calls are TRBV7-2 and TRBJ2-1; perhaps TRBD1 as D (8 bases). V gave up 5 bases and J gave up 14 bases, with 22 bases separating them. The CDR3 extends over 14 amino acids. Germline CDR1 reads SGHTA; CDR2 reads FQGNSA. In nucleotides, the CDR3 is TGTGCCAGCAGCCTATCCACAGGGGGTCTAGCGGAGTTCTTC. Residues: CASSLSTGGLAEFF.

V usage is TRBV28 and J usage is TRBJ2-5, with 10 bases aligning to TRBD1. V was pared by 6 bases and J by 2 bases, with 6 bases of the junction left unmatched. CDR3 size: 15 residues. Germline V gene lookup returns CDR1 MDHEN and CDR2 SYDVKM. The CDR3 region is CASSSQDRGQETQYF. CDR3 bases: TGTGCCAGCAGCTCTCAGGACAGGGGGCAAGAGACCCAGTACTTC.

In DNA, the CDR3 is TGTGCCAGCAGCTTCGGTGTTGATGGGGGCGAGCAGTACTTC. Translation: CASSFGVDGGEQYF. The V gene is TRBV11-2, the J gene TRBJ2-7, with D perhaps assigned TRBD1 or TRBD2 (5 bases each). CDR1 is SGHAT, CDR2 FQNNGV, per germline. V was shortened by 3 bases and J by 6 bases, with 15 bases between the two germline ends. The CDR3 sequence is 14 residues long.

This chain joins TRBV30 and TRBJ2-6; 9 bases align to TRBD1. The germline V gene has CDR1 GTSNPN and CDR2 SVGIG (reference sequence). Unmatched junction bases numbered 7, after V lost 7 bases and J lost 0 bases. The CDR3 is 16 amino acids. The CDR3 DNA reads as TGTGCCTTGATACAGGGGGCTTCCTCTGGGGCCAACGTCCTGACTTTC. This translates into CALIQGASSGANVLTF.

V is TRBV18 and J is TRBJ1-3; D uncertain. V was clipped by 3 bases and J by 0 bases, with 18 bases between them. This CDR3 spans 18 amino acids. Germline-derived CDR1 and CDR2 are KGHSH and LQKENI. The CDR3: CASSPISSVLDSGNTIYF. The DNA of the CDR3 is TGTGCCAGCTCACCCATATCGTCGGTTCTGGACTCTGGAAACACCATATATTTT.

The rearrangement uses TRBV2 and TRBJ2-7, with 9 positions matching TRBD1. The CDR3 contains 16 residues. Germline V lookup: CDR1 SNHLY, CDR2 FYNNEI. Trimming at V came to 8 bases and at J to 3 bases, leaving 14 bases not matched to a gene. CDR3 amino acids: CASQRTTPGQGYEQYF. CDR3 coding DNA: TGTGCCAGCCAGAGAACTACTCCGGGACAGGGCTACGAGCAGTACTTC.

This clone was found a few times. This chain connects TRBV9 to TRBJ1-1, with 8 bases lining up with TRBD1. Germline assignment: CDR1 SGDLS and CDR2 YYNGEE. V lost 3 bases to trimming and J lost 1 base; unmatched junction nucleotides: 8. The CDR3 extends over 16 amino acids. CDR3 nucleotide sequence: TGTGCCAGCAGCGACCGGACAGGGCTTCAGAACACTGAAGCTTTCTTT. This encodes CASSDRTGLQNTEAFF.

The rearrangement links TRBV6-5 to TRBJ2-7, with D possibly matching TRBD1 (5 bases). Per the germline V gene, CDR1 is MNHEY and CDR2 is SVGAGI. The CDR3 has 12 amino acids. The V end lost 7 bases, the J end lost 2 bases, and 9 bases lay between the germline ends. The CDR3 reads CASTGNAYEQYF. CDR3 DNA: TGTGCCAGCACAGGGAATGCCTACGAGCAGTACTTC.

The CDR3 reads CASSQESGGRDNSPLHF. CDR3 sequence (DNA): TGCGCCAGCAGCCAAGAGAGTGGGGGGAGGGATAATTCACCCCTCCACTTT. V gene TRBV4-1 combines with J gene TRBJ1-6, with D perhaps TRBD1 (5 bases). This CDR3 is built from 17 residues. With 0 bases removed from V and 5 bases from J, the gap between germline ends came to 14 bases. Germline assignment: CDR1 MGHRA and CDR2 YSYEKL.

The J gene is TRBJ2-6, the V gene TRBV5-6; D is uncertain. Trimming removed 4 bases from V and 1 base from J, with 6 bases in between. The CDR3 is 14 residues long. CDR1 and CDR2 (germline): SGHDT, YYEEEE. The CDR3 coding sequence is TGTGCCAGCAGCGTTCTGTCTGGGGCCAACGTCCTGACTTTC. Amino acids: CASSVLSGANVLTF.

The J gene is TRBJ2-3, the V gene TRBV27; 7 nucleotides agree with TRBD1. This CDR3 has 13 amino acids. Germline CDR1 reads MNHEY; CDR2 reads SMNVEV (reference sequence). The V segment lost 8 bases and the J segment 3 bases; nucleotides outside the gene matches: 5. CDR3 in DNA: TGTGCCAGCCGACAGGGCCCTACAGATACGCAGTATTTT. Translated, it gives CASRQGPTDTQYF.

With respect to this clone: The same CDR3 is also encoded by other DNA sequences in this sample. The chain has TRBV2 and TRBJ2-3, with D perhaps TRBD1 (6 bases). Germline values: CDR1 SNHLY, CDR2 FYNNEI. Trimming cost V 5 bases and J 3 bases, with 9 bases left between them. CDR3 length: 13 amino acids. This chain's CDR3 is CASSRTGTDTQYF. CDR3 DNA sequence: TGTGCCAGCAGTCGTACAGGGACAGATACGCAGTATTTT.

The chain's CDR3 is CASSLDNYGYTF. The CDR3 region has the DNA TGTGCCAGCAGCTTAGATAACTATGGCTACACCTTC. The chain links TRBV13 to TRBJ1-2; no reliable D call. Between the trimmed V and J ends, which lost 1 base and 1 base, there was a span of 1 base. This CDR3 spans 12 amino acids. Germline V gene data show CDR1 as PRHDT and CDR2 as FYEKMQ (reference sequence).

This sequence joins TRBV2 and TRBJ1-1; 9 bases line up with TRBD1. V lost 10 bases to trimming and J lost 1 base; unmatched junction nucleotides: 16. Germline V gene lookup returns CDR1 SNHLY and CDR2 FYNNEI. The CDR3 totals 17 residues. CDR3 coding DNA: TGTGCCATAAGCCGGGACAGGGTGGGTACTTCGAACACTGAAGCTTTCTTT. Protein: CAISRDRVGTSNTEAFF.

V and J are TRBV10-3 and TRBJ1-1, with D maybe TRBD1 (5 bases). The V end lost 10 bases, the J end lost 0 bases, and 15 bases lay between the germline ends. The germline V gene has CDR1 ENHRY and CDR2 SYGVKD. The CDR3 loop spans 14 amino acids. CDR3 residues: CASRDVTMNTEAFF. CDR3 bases: TGTGCCAGCAGGGACGTAACCATGAACACTGAAGCTTTCTTT.

This chain connects TRBV6-5 to TRBJ1-4; D unresolved. CDR3 size: 13 residues. Germline CDR1 reads MNHEY; CDR2 reads SVGAGI. Trimming cost V 6 bases and J 8 bases, with 13 bases left between them. The CDR3, as DNA: TGTGCCAGCAGGGAGCGGGGATGGGAAAAACTGTTTTTT. Translating gives CASRERGWEKLFF.

This chain connects TRBV19 to TRBJ1-2; no definite D call. V was clipped by 6 bases and J by 8 bases, with 16 bases between them. CDR3 length: 13 amino acids. The V gene's germline CDR1 is LNHDA and CDR2 SQIVND (reference sequence). The CDR3 region has the DNA TGTGCCAGTAGATCCATTCCTTCCTACGGCTACACCTTC. It specifies CASRSIPSYGYTF.

The gene calls are TRBV7-9 and TRBJ2-3; D might be TRBD1 (6 bases). CDR1 is SEHNR, CDR2 FQNEAQ, per germline (reference sequence). V shed 4 bases and J shed 10 bases, with 18 bases lying between them. The CDR3 runs 14 residues. The CDR3 coding sequence is TGTGCCAGCAGCTCCGCCCCGGTCGAGGGGGCGCAGTATTTT. It translates to CASSSAPVEGAQYF.

This clone was seen only once. The chain uses TRBV6-4 and TRBJ1-2, with 7 bases lining up with TRBD1. Germline loops: CDR1 MRHNA, CDR2 SNTAGT. J gave up 4 bases and V 6 bases, and 5 bases lay outside the gene matches. This CDR3 spans 13 amino acids. In DNA form, the CDR3 reads TGTGCCAGCAGCAGGACAGGTTCCTATGGCTACACCTTC. Translated, it gives CASSRTGSYGYTF.

This chain joins TRBV5-4 and TRBJ1-4; TRBD1 might be the D (5 bases). Trimming took off 0 bases at V and 1 base at J, with 7 bases between the two ends. The CDR3 is made up of 15 amino acids. Germline loops: CDR1 SGHNT, CDR2 YYREEE (reference sequence). CDR3 protein: CASSLGQGTNEKLFF. CDR3 nucleotides: TGTGCCAGCAGCTTGGGTCAGGGAACTAATGAAAAACTGTTTTTT.

This chain joins TRBV7-9 and TRBJ2-3; D remains ambiguous. Trimming shortened V by 5 bases and J by 0 bases, and 12 bases separated the two germline ends. Germline assignment: CDR1 SEHNR and CDR2 FQNEAQ (reference sequence). The CDR3 covers 15 residues. In nucleotides, the CDR3 is TGTGCCAGCAGCCCAGAAGTGGGTAGCACAGATACGCAGTATTTT. This encodes CASSPEVGSTDTQYF.

The chain recombines TRBV4-1 with TRBJ1-6, with a weak D call TRBD1 (5 bases). The V end was cut by 0 bases, the J end by 9 bases, with 12 bases between. The germline V gene encodes CDR1 MGHRA and CDR2 YSYEKL. The CDR3 is made up of 15 amino acids. The CDR3 DNA sequence: TGCGCCAGCAGCCAAGAGATAGGGGCACGTTCACCCCTCCACTTT. It translates to CASSQEIGARSPLHF.

The V gene is TRBV5-6, the J gene TRBJ1-2; 8 nucleotides align to TRBD1. In germline, CDR1 is SGHDT, CDR2 YYEEEE. The CDR3 extends over 16 amino acids. The junction had 8 bases not matched to a gene; V was cut back by 1 base and J by 3 bases. CDR3 amino acids: CASSLFWTGQDYGYTF. CDR3 nucleotide sequence: TGTGCCAGCAGCTTGTTCTGGACGGGACAGGACTATGGCTACACCTTC.

The chain couples TRBV5-4 to TRBJ1-1; tentative D call: TRBD1 (5 bases). Germline V gives CDR1 SGHNT, CDR2 YYREEE (reference sequence). V gave up 1 base and J gave up 5 bases, with 9 bases separating them. The CDR3 consists of 13 residues. The CDR3: CASSLRGETEAFF. CDR3 in DNA: TGTGCCAGCAGCTTGAGGGGTGAAACTGAAGCTTTCTTT.

This chain uses TRBV5-1 with TRBJ2-3, with D possibly TRBD2 on 6 matching bases. The V and J ends lost 7 bases and 12 bases respectively, with 12 bases between them. This CDR3 is built from 10 residues. Germline V lookup: CDR1 SGHRS, CDR2 YFSETQ. CDR3 DNA: TGCGCCAGCCGAGGGACTTCTCAGTATTTT. This sequence encodes CASRGTSQYF.

The V and J genes are TRBV6-6 and TRBJ1-1; possibly TRBD1 for D (6 bases). In germline, CDR1 is MNHNY, CDR2 SVGAGI (reference sequence). V shed 10 bases and J shed 2 bases, with 17 bases lying between them. CDR3 length equals 14 residues. This CDR3 is CATTSRDTNTEAFF. The CDR3 coding sequence is TGTGCCACTACAAGCAGGGACACCAACACTGAAGCTTTCTTT.